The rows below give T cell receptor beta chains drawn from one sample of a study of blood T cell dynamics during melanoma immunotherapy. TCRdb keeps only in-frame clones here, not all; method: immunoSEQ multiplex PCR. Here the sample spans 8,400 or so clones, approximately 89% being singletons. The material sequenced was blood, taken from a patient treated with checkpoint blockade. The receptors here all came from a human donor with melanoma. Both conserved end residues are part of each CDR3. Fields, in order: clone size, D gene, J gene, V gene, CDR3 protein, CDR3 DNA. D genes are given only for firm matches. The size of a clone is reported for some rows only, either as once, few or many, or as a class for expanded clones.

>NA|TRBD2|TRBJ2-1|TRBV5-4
CASSLASGSHNEQFF
TGTGCCAGCAGCTTGGCCAGCGGGAGCCACAATGAGCAGTTCTTC
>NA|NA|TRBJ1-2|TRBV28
CASKAGNYGYTF
TGTGCCAGCAAGGCAGGGAACTATGGCTACACCTTC
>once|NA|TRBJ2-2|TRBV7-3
CASSPITGHGELFF
TGTGCCAGCAGCCCTATCACAGGCCACGGGGAGCTGTTTTTT
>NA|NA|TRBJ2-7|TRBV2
CASSSTSTSYEQYF
TGTGCCAGCTCATCTACTAGCACCTCCTACGAGCAGTACTTC
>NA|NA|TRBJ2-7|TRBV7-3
CASSLTVGGTYEQYF
TGTGCCAGCAGCTTAACGGTCGGCGGGACCTACGAGCAGTACTTC
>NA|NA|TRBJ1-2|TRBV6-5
CASSYGQGLSYGYTF
TGTGCCAGCAGTTACGGTCAGGGATTATCCTATGGCTACACCTTC
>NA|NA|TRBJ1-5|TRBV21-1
CASSRVTRTESNQPQHF
TGTGCCAGCAGCAGGGTAACCCGGACGGAAAGCAATCAGCCCCAGCATTTT
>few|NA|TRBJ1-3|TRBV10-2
CASSEPRNTIYF
TGCGCCAGCAGTGAGCCGCGAAACACCATATATTTT
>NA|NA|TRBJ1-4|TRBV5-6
CASSLGLTNEKLFF
TGTGCCAGCAGCTTGGGGCTCACTAATGAAAAACTGTTTTTT
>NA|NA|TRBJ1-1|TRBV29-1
CSVAGAPGDNTEAFF
TGCAGCGTTGCTGGGGCGCCGGGAGATAACACTGAAGCTTTCTTT
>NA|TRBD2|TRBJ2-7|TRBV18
CASSPGLAAYEQYF
TGTGCCAGCTCACCCGGCCTAGCGGCCTACGAGCAGTACTTC
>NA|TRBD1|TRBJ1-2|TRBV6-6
CASSLIQGANYGYTF
TGTGCCAGCAGTTTGATACAGGGGGCGAACTATGGCTACACCTTC
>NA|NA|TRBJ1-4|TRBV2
CASRGVSNEKLFF
TGTGCCAGCAGAGGGGTGTCTAATGAAAAACTGTTTTTT
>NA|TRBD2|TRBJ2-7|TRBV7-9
CASSIGGRASSEQYF
TGTGCCAGCAGCATTGGCGGGAGGGCCTCGTCCGAGCAGTACTTC
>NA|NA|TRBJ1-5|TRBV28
CASSFGVGNQPQHF
TGTGCCAGCAGTTTCGGGGTTGGCAATCAGCCCCAGCATTTT
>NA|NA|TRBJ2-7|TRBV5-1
CASSSTLDMTYEQYF
TGCGCCAGCAGCTCTACCTTAGACATGACTTACGAGCAGTACTTC
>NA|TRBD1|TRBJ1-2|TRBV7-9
CASSSTGGGHGYTF
TGTGCCAGCAGCTCGACAGGGGGCGGGCACGGCTACACCTTC
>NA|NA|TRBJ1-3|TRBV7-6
CASSLGLAGGRNTIYF
TGTGCCAGCAGCTTAGGATTAGCGGGGGGCAGGAACACCATATATTTT
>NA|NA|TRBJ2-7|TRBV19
CASSNREFRGEQYF
TGTGCCAGTAGTAACCGGGAGTTCCGGGGCGAGCAGTACTTC
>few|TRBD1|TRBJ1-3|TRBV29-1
CSVQRDSGNTIYF
TGCAGCGTCCAAAGGGACAGTGGAAACACCATATATTTT
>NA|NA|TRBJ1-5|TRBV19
CASTLGGRVGNQPQHF
TGTGCCAGTACCCTCGGGGGCAGGGTTGGCAATCAGCCCCAGCATTTT
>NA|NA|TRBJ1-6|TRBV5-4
CASSLSLRSGNSPLHF
TGTGCCAGCAGCTTGTCTTTGAGATCGGGGAATTCACCCCTCCACTTT
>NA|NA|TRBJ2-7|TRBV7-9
CASSFGDYEQYF
TGTGCCAGCAGCTTTGGGGACTACGAGCAGTACTTC
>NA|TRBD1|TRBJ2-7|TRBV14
CASSQVAGGLEEQYF
TGTGCCAGCAGCCAAGTGGCAGGGGGCCTTGAGGAGCAGTACTTC
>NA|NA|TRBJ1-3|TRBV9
CASSRGDSSGNTIYF
TGTGCCAGCAGCCGAGGAGATTCCTCTGGAAACACCATATATTTT
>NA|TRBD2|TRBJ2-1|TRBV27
CASSLSRTSHNEQFF
TGTGCCAGCAGTTTATCAAGGACTAGCCACAATGAGCAGTTCTTC
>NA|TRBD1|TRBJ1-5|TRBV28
CASSVTGGHQPQHF
TGTGCCAGCAGTGTGACAGGGGGACATCAGCCCCAGCATTTT
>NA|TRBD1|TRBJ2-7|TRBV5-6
CASSRDRGYEQYF
TGTGCCAGCTCTCGGGACAGGGGGTACGAGCAGTACTTC
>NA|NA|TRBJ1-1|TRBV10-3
CAISEPQRNTEAFF
TGTGCCATCAGTGAGCCGCAGCGGAACACTGAAGCTTTCTTT
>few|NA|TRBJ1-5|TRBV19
CASSILQYNQPQHF
TGTGCCAGTAGTATTTTACAGTACAATCAGCCCCAGCATTTT
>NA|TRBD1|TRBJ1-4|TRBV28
CASSFQGAAELFF
TGTGCCAGCAGTTTCCAGGGGGCCGCGGAACTGTTTTTT
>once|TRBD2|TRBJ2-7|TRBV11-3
CASSQAGGSGNEQYF
TGTGCCAGCAGTCAGGCGGGGGGAAGTGGCAACGAGCAGTACTTC
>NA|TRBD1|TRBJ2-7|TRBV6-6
CATQPRDSVPYEQYF
TGTGCCACCCAGCCCCGGGACAGTGTTCCCTACGAGCAGTACTTC
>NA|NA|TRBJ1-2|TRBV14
CASSQSGPAGVGYTF
TGTGCCAGCAGCCAGAGCGGCCCCGCGGGGGTCGGCTACACCTTC
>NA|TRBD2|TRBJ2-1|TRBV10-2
CASSSGLHVPYNEQFF
TGCGCCAGCAGTTCGGGACTACACGTACCCTACAATGAGCAGTTCTTC
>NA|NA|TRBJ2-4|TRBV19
CASSSVRGTSGSLFQYF
NA
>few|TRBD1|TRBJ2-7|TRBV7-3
CASSPGQGANEQYF
TGTGCCAGCAGCCCAGGACAGGGGGCCAACGAGCAGTACTTC
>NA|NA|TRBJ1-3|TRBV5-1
CASSDLLGNTIYF
TGCGCCAGCAGCGACCTTTTGGGAAACACCATATATTTT
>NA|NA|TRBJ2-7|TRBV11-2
CASSLDRRLAGHF
TGTGCCAGCAGCTTAGATCGGAGGTTAGCAGGGCACTTC
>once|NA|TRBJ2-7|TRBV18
CASSPGYEQYF
TGTGCCAGCTCACCGGGCTACGAGCAGTACTTC
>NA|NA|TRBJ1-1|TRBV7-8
CASSYLGGGQGEAFF
TGTGCCAGCAGCTACCTTGGGGGGGGCCAAGGTGAAGCTTTCTTT
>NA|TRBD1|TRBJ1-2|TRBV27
CASGTGPYGYTF
TGTGCCAGCGGGACAGGACCCTATGGCTACACCTTC
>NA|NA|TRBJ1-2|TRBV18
CASSPAGGYGYTF
TGTGCCAGCTCACCTGCGGGGGGCTATGGCTACACCTTC
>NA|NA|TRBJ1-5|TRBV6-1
CASSDRVDNQPQHF
TGTGCCAGCAGTGACAGGGTTGACAATCAGCCCCAGCATTTT
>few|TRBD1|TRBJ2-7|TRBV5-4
CASSQTGVGEQYF
TGTGCCAGCAGCCAGACAGGGGTCGGCGAGCAGTACTTC
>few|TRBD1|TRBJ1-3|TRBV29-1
CSVLTGAGNTIYF
TGCAGCGTTTTGACAGGGGCTGGAAACACCATATATTTT
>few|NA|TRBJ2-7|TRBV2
CASRDNAYEQYF
TGTGCCAGCAGGGACAATGCCTACGAGCAGTACTTC
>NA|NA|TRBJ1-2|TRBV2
CASSDAAGYGYTF
TGTGCCAGCAGTGATGCGGCAGGGTACGGCTACACCTTC
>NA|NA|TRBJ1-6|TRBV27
CASRQGGPSSYNSPLHF
TGTGCCAGCAGGCAGGGAGGCCCCAGCTCCTATAATTCACCCCTCCACTTT
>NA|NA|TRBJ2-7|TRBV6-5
CASSPGAAYEQYF
TGTGCCAGCAGTCCCGGGGCTGCCTACGAGCAGTACTTC
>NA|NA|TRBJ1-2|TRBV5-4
CASSGDRKNYGYTF
TGTGCCAGCAGCGGTGACAGAAAAAACTATGGCTACACCTTC
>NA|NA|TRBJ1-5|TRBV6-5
CASSPGQMSNQPQHF
TGTGCCAGCAGTCCAGGACAGATGAGCAATCAGCCCCAGCATTTT
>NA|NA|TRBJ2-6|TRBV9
CASSVWAGLLSGANVLTF
TGTGCCAGCAGCGTATGGGCAGGGCTTCTCTCTGGGGCCAACGTCCTGACTTTC